Listed below are T cell receptor beta chains from one sample, sequenced in a study of blood T cells in healthy people across ages. MiXCR, applied by TCRdb to the 5' RACE reads, yields one record per CDR3 protein. The sample records 1.5 million to 2 million distinct CDR3 sequences, approximately 28% being singletons. Sequencing was done on a sample of blood. All receptors derive from a woman in her twenties or thirties in good health. The CDR3 runs from the conserved cysteine through the conserved F or W. A D gene is named only where the DNA matches it firmly. Clone sizes are given selectively: once, few, many, or a class where the clone is expanded.

TRBD2 TRBJ2-5 . TRBV5-1 CASSLGPGLAGQETQYF TGCGCCAGCAGCTTGGGCCCGGGACTAGCGGGACAAGAGACCCAGTACTTC
. TRBJ1-4 . TRBV6-6 CASSYAGWEKLFF TGTGCCAGCAGTTACGCAGGGTGGGAAAAACTGTTTTTT
. TRBJ2-1 . TRBV29-1 CSVNSDNEQFF TGCAGCGTTAATTCGGACAATGAGCAGTTCTTC
TRBD2 TRBJ2-3 . TRBV11-2 CASSAPRTSGSVDTQYF TGTGCCAGCAGCGCTCCAAGGACTAGCGGGAGTGTAGATACGCAGTATTTT
TRBD1 TRBJ1-4 . TRBV7-6 CASSLASGTALGEKRFF TGTGCCAGCAGCTTAGCCTCCGGGACAGCGCTCGGTGAAAAACGGTTTTTT
. TRBJ2-1 . TRBV20-1 CSARSVRGELGQFF TGCAGTGCTAGATCAGTCAGGGGAGAATTAGGGCAGTTCTTC
. TRBJ2-5 . TRBV20-1 CSARDGELKETQYF TGCAGTGCTAGAGATGGGGAGTTAAAAGAGACCCAGTACTTC
. TRBJ2-5 few TRBV12-3/TRBV12-4 CASRKGDNLQETQYF TGTGCCAGCAGGAAAGGGGACAACCTCCAAGAGACCCAGTACTTC
TRBD2 TRBJ2-7 few TRBV2 CASSSPTLAGQNYEQYF TGTGCCAGCAGTTCTCCCACTCTAGCGGGACAAAACTACGAGCAGTACTTC
. TRBJ2-5 . TRBV20-1 CSARGIASYNEQYF TGCAGTGCTCGGGGGATAGCTTCCTACAATGAGCAGTACTTC
. TRBJ2-5 many TRBV25-1 CASSEYGGLQGETQYF TGTGCCAGCAGTGAATATGGAGGACTTCAGGGAGAGACCCAGTACTTC
. TRBJ1-2 . TRBV6-5 CASSDDSGPNYGYTF TGTGCCAGCAGCGACGACAGTGGCCCTAACTATGGCTACACCTTC
. TRBJ1-4 many TRBV6-6 CASRPPVGEKLFF TGTGCCAGCCGGCCCCCGGTTGGAGAAAAACTGTTTTTT
TRBD2 TRBJ2-5 few TRBV3-1 CASSPRGRAGVFPETQYF TGTGCCAGCAGCCCAAGAGGTCGCGCGGGGGTCTTTCCAGAGACCCAGTACTTC
TRBD1 TRBJ2-7 . TRBV20-1 CSARRTGDLRSQYF TGCAGTGCTAGGCGGACAGGGGATCTACGATCGCAGTACTTC
TRBD2 TRBJ2-1 . TRBV28 CASRTASGGAGDEQFF TGTGCCAGCAGAACCGCTAGCGGGGGGGCCGGGGATGAGCAGTTCTTC
TRBD1 TRBJ2-3 few TRBV5-1 CASSPPDRFGTQYF TGCGCCAGCAGCCCACCGGACAGGTTCGGGACGCAGTATTTT
. TRBJ2-5 many TRBV3-1 CASSQDLETQYF TGTGCCAGCAGCCAAGATTTGGAGACCCAGTACTTC
TRBD1 TRBJ2-5 once TRBV9 CASSGAQGARGETQYF TGTGCCAGCAGCGGAGCACAGGGGGCGCGAGGAGAGACCCAGTACTTC
. TRBJ1-2 . TRBV2 CASVEENTRSNGHTF TGTGCCAGCGTGGAGGAGAACACGCGGAGCAATGGCCACACCTTC
. TRBJ2-5 many TRBV5-1 CASSFSSGQETQYF TGTGCCAGCAGTTTCTCGTCCGGCCAAGAGACCCAGTACTTC
. TRBJ1-1 . TRBV7-7 CASSLEAANTEAFF TGTGCCAGCAGCTTAGAGGCAGCGAACACTGAAGCTTTCTTT
. TRBJ2-7 . TRBV20-1 CSAAWTVSYEQYF TGCAGTGCTGCTTGGACCGTCTCCTACGAGCAGTACTTC
TRBD1 TRBJ1-4 . TRBV7-8 CATGQGYEKLFF TGTGCCACGGGACAGGGCTATGAAAAACTGTTTTTT
TRBD2 TRBJ2-1 . TRBV5-6 CASIPGWRGASYNEQFF TGTGCCAGCATCCCCGGGTGGCGGGGGGCATCCTACAATGAGCAGTTCTTC
. TRBJ2-2 . TRBV19 CASRPMTQSTGELFF TGTGCCAGTAGGCCAATGACACAATCCACCGGGGAGCTGTTTTTT
TRBD2 TRBJ2-3 many TRBV10-3 CAISSGSDTQYF TGTGCCATCAGTAGCGGGAGTGATACGCAGTATTTT
. TRBJ1-1 . TRBV20-1 CSATNSGRDTEAFF TGCAGTGCCACGAATTCGGGGAGAGACACTGAAGCTTTCTTT
. TRBJ2-1 once TRBV5-1 CASSLVTGTRNEQFF TGCGCCAGCAGCTTGGTTACGGGAACCCGCAATGAGCAGTTCTTC
. TRBJ1-1 . TRBV27 CASKVGGGEAFF TGCGCCAGCAAGGTGGGGGGAGGTGAAGCTTTCTTT
. TRBJ1-2 many TRBV10-3 CAIRAGTADYGYTF TGTGCCATCAGGGCAGGGACGGCTGACTATGGCTACACCTTC